The clone carrying this T cell receptor (beta chain) was observed a few times. The CDR3 sequence is 14 residues long. The germline V and J ends were trimmed by 6 bases and 1 base, with 12 bases remaining between them. CDR1 is SGHAT, CDR2 FQDESV, per germline (reference sequence). The source of the sample is a study of CD8 T cells in ankylosing spondylitis. TCRdb re-called the 5' RACE reads through MiXCR, storing one row per CDR3 protein. The table includes 300,000 to 400,000 distinct CDR3 sequences, roughly 20% detected once. The receptor was derived from a male donor with ankylosing spondylitis or in good health (not recorded which). Sequencing was carried out using blood, either unsorted or a sorted T cell fraction (not recorded which). This chain joins TRBV11-1 and TRBJ1-1, with D hard to call. DNA of the CDR3: TGTGCCAGCAGGACGTACGGACCGAACACTGAAGCTTTCTTT. It is translated as CASRTYGPNTEAFF.